The 6 T cell receptor beta chains given below trace back to one sample, sequenced in a study of shared clonotypes between healthy human individuals. Here immunoSEQ multiplex PCR was the method, and the copy in TCRdb shows in-frame clones only, minus some. This sample has more than 1.2 million clones, with approximately 98.5% found just once. The sequenced sample consisted of naive CD4+ T cells sorted from blood. Subset described: CD45RA+ positively selected. These receptors originate from a man aged 25-45 years in good health.

V gene TRBV11-2 combines with J gene TRBJ1-5, with a possible D match to TRBD1 (5 bases). Trimming cost V 2 bases and J 7 bases, with 24 bases left between them. CDR3 length: 18 residues. Germline loops: CDR1 SGHAT, CDR2 FQNNGV. The CDR3 nucleotides read TGTGCCAGCAGCTTATCAGGGTCATCGGCGGGCTTGCGCCAGCCCCAGCATTTT. Translated, it gives CASSLSGSSAGLRQPQHF.

The chain carries TRBV30 and TRBJ1-3; a possible D gene is TRBD1 (5 bases). This CDR3 is 17 amino acids long. The V end lost 1 base, the J end lost 6 bases, and 22 bases lay between the germline ends. Germline V gives CDR1 GTSNPN, CDR2 SVGIG (reference sequence). The chain's CDR3 is CAWSGGIQGEAENTIYF. The CDR3 nucleotides read TGTGCCTGGAGTGGCGGCATCCAGGGAGAAGCGGAAAACACCATATATTTT.

The V call is TRBV12-5, the J call TRBJ2-5; the D is unclear. The V end lost 7 bases, the J end lost 1 base, and 10 bases lay between the germline ends. The CDR3 is made up of 13 amino acids. Germline V gives CDR1 LGHNT, CDR2 FRNRAP. As DNA, the CDR3 is TGTGCTAGTGCCGTACTCGGCCAAGAGACCCAGTACTTC. It is translated as CASAVLGQETQYF.

The gene calls are TRBV2 and TRBJ2-5; TRBD2 matches at 12 bases. This CDR3 has 15 amino acids. Unmatched junction bases numbered 7, after V lost 6 bases and J lost 5 bases. Germline V gene data show CDR1 as SNHLY and CDR2 as FYNNEI. The CDR3 spells CASSQGLAGLETQYF. The CDR3 coding sequence is TGTGCCAGCAGCCAAGGACTAGCGGGATTGGAGACCCAGTACTTC.

This chain connects TRBV12-5 to TRBJ2-1; D remains ambiguous. The CDR3 covers 12 residues. From germline, CDR1 is LGHNT and CDR2 FRNRAP. Trimming stripped 4 bases from V and 8 bases from J, with 9 bases between. As DNA, the CDR3 is TGTGCTAGTGGTTATCGGGTCTATGAGCAGTTCTTC. Translating it yields CASGYRVYEQFF. The full variable domain, completed using reference TRBV12-5 and TRBJ2-1, is DARVTQTPRHKVTEMGQEVTMRCQPILGHNTVFWYRQTMMQGLELLAYFRNRAPLDDSGMPKDRFSAEMPDATLATLKIQPSEPRDSAVYFCASGYRVYEQFFGPGTRLTVL.

The V and J genes are TRBV18 and TRBJ1-1; a weak D match, TRBD1 (6 bases). The CDR3 extends over 14 amino acids. Germline V gene data show CDR1 as KGHSH and CDR2 as LQKENI. Trimming left V 2 bases short and J 6 bases short, with 13 bases between. Written as DNA, the CDR3 is TGTGCCAGCTCACCAAATAACAGGGCCGCTGAAGCTTTCTTT. Protein sequence: CASSPNNRAAEAFF.